This T cell receptor beta chain was captured in a study of blood T cells in healthy people across ages. Study-wide results and caveats: With age, beta diversity per million T cells declined roughly linearly, significantly by approximately 40.

Per germline, CDR1 SGHTA and CDR2 FQGTGA. This CDR3 has 18 amino acids. The trim removed 8 bases at V and 3 bases at J, leaving 19 bases unmatched. The second PCR ran about 7 to 12 cycles with a sample-barcoded 5' primer and J-beta primers. TCRdb ran MiXCR on the 5' RACE reads and lists one entry per CDR3 protein. The sample lists 590,000 or so distinct CDR3 sequences, about 30% seen once, with 15% to 18% in the top ten. In regard to this clonotype: Its target is unknown. This is likely a read error, given that the CDR3 carries no conserved phenylalanine or tryptophan at its end.

The chain has TRBV7-3 and TRBJ2-3; 8 bases fit TRBD2. The sequenced sample was blood. The clonotype originates from a woman older than 75 in good health. The chain's CDR3 is CASGPVSKAGAITDTQYC. The CDR3, as DNA: TGTGCCAGCGGCCCCGTATCCAAAGCGGGGGCCATAACAGATACGCAGTATTGT.